What follows describes a single TCR beta chain. The sample comes from a study of cytomegalovirus exposure and HLA in healthy donors. The PCR ran on 60 Vbeta and 13 Jbeta primers. TCRdb's table, derived via immunoSEQ multiplex PCR, lists solely in-frame clones and lacks some. The data hold approximately 220,000 clones, with 82% observed a single time. The sequenced sample consisted of PBMCs. The sequence came from a middle-aged man in good health and CMV-seropositive.

The DNA for the CDR3 is TGTGCCAGCACATCTAATCCGGACTTCTATGGCTACACCTTC. The encoded protein is CASTSNPDFYGYTF. The chain uses TRBV28 and TRBJ1-2; D call uncertain. Trimming removed 7 bases at V and 4 bases at J, with 16 bases between. Germline CDR1 and CDR2: MDHEN and SYDVKM. This CDR3 is 14 amino acids long.